This T cell receptor (beta chain) appears in the sequencing data of a study of breast tumors, draining lymph nodes, adjacent tissues (dated by TCRdb to 2016 to 2018). Broadly, across the study: TCR beta repertoires were compared across tumor, adjacent nontumor tissue and axillary lymph nodes obtained from breast cancer patients. In human breast cancer, the study set out to evaluate how tumor, surrounding tissue and draining lymph node repertoires relate to one another and whether T cells may move between these sites.

This clonotype was found many times. The antigen this receptor binds is unknown. No much larger clone is present one base from it, and per-base qualities are unavailable. Lymph node samples were obtained from the axillary draining lymph nodes of breast cancer patients. The data were produced on an Illumina HiSeq 2000. TCR beta chain libraries were generated through multiplex PCR amplification. High-throughput sequencing was used to analyze the amplified TCR beta chain products. In TCRdb, the public reads were trimmed at Q25 with fastp and aligned with MiXCR, with productive beta chains retained. For every CDR3 protein sequence, its rows merge into one entry that carries the most common genes and DNA. In this sample the table shows approximately 190,000 distinct CDR3 sequences, roughly 29% of which occur a single time. Jointly, the top ten make up around 4.5% of the sample. Results and caveats for the whole study, not just this receptor: Tumor T-cell repertoires showed less diversity than lymph node repertoires and more diversity than nontumor tissue repertoires, and tumor T-cell repertoires showed preferential V and J gene usage. The similarity between tumor and nontumor tissue repertoires was significantly greater in luminal-like breast cancer than in basal-like breast cancer. The data were considered consistent with the idea that most tumor T cells come from the lymph node and then expand in tumor tissue. Rather than being directly demonstrated, the conclusion that tumor T cells originate in lymph nodes was presented as consistent with a hypothesis.

Sequences were obtained from axillary lymph node tissue. The origin of this receptor is a female donor with breast cancer. Some clones in this sample may be carry-over from other donors' samples.

The CDR3 reads CSARDGRGEGGYTF. The sequence in DNA is TGCAGTGCTAGAGATGGACGAGGGGAGGGTGGCTACACCTTC. The V and J segments used are TRBV20-1 and TRBJ1-2, with TRBD1 tentatively as D gene (5 bases match). CDR1 and CDR2, per the germline V gene (reference sequence), are DFQATT and SNEGSKA. The CDR3 runs 14 residues from the cysteine to the phenylalanine. Of all the DNA, just the CDR3 is kept, 42 bases in frame from base 1. Between the V and J ends, shortened by 0 bases and 7 bases respectively, the junction contains 15 bases.